The clone carrying this TCR beta chain was observed once. No antigen is known for it. At a deep level, the assay was run. The DNA input per sorted-subset replicate PCR was roughly 0.2 ug, corresponding to 25,000 to 35,000 T cell genomes. Data came from immunoSEQ multiplex PCR; TCRdb stores just in-frame clones and leaves some out. This sample has around 1.9 million clones, with about 93% found just once. Germline V gene lookup returns CDR1 SGHTA and CDR2 FQGNSA. The V gene lost 6 bases and the J gene lost 2 bases, with 20 bases spanning the gap. This CDR3 is 16 amino acids long. Naive CD8 cells, CD45RO-negative and positively selected for CCR7, excluded terminally differentiated effector memory CD45RA+ cells. The sample belongs to a study of shared clonotypes between healthy human individuals. Points from the study as a whole: Clonotype sharing among the donors was expected to vary with sequencing depth. It was the few donors that limited the genetic and exposure-history diversity represented.

The chain employs TRBV7-2 and TRBJ2-7; the D gene is possibly TRBD2 (6 bases). The origin of this receptor is a man aged 18 to 30 in good health. Some clones in this sample may be carry-over from other donors' samples. The sequenced sample was naive CD8+ T cells from PBMCs. The CDR3: CASSERIASETYEQYF. In nucleotides, the CDR3 is TGTGCCAGCAGTGAAAGGATAGCTAGCGAGACCTACGAGCAGTACTTC. Full variable domain (missing parts from reference TRBV7-2 and TRBJ2-7): GAGVSQSPSNKVTEKGKDVELRCDPISGHTALYWYRQSLGQGLEFLIYFQGNSAPDKSGLPSDRFSAERTGGSVSTLTIQRTQQEDSAVYLCASSERIASETYEQYFGPGTRLTVT.